The entry below describes one TCR beta chain. A much larger clone is a single base away; this may be a read error. Starting material of around 490 ng total RNA yielded TCR beta cDNA via a constant-region primer. Sequencing libraries for TCR beta derived from three nested multiplex PCR rounds that used slightly modified ARM-PCR. Primers for the first two PCR rounds were TRBV1-TRBV30 forward primers and a C-beta reverse primer (about 10 cycles per round). One entry per CDR3 protein, called by TCRdb with MiXCR from the multiplex PCR reads. The sample contains about 320,000 distinct CDR3 sequences, about 62% of which appear only once. This sample was included in a study of tumor-infiltrating lymphocytes in primary liver carcinoma. It was unsorted whole blood that yielded blood RNA, and germline DNA was also extracted. CDR1 is SGHAT, CDR2 FQNNGV, per germline. This CDR3 comprises 12 residues.

The TCR comes from a man aged 35-49 years with primary liver carcinoma and hepatitis B virus infection. The V call is TRBV11-2, the J call TRBJ2-7; D possibly corresponds to TRBD2 (6 bases). The sequenced sample was peripheral blood. The CDR3 protein is CTSSLAADAQYF. The CDR3 DNA reads as TGTACCAGCAGCTTAGCGGCCGACGCGCAGTACTTC.